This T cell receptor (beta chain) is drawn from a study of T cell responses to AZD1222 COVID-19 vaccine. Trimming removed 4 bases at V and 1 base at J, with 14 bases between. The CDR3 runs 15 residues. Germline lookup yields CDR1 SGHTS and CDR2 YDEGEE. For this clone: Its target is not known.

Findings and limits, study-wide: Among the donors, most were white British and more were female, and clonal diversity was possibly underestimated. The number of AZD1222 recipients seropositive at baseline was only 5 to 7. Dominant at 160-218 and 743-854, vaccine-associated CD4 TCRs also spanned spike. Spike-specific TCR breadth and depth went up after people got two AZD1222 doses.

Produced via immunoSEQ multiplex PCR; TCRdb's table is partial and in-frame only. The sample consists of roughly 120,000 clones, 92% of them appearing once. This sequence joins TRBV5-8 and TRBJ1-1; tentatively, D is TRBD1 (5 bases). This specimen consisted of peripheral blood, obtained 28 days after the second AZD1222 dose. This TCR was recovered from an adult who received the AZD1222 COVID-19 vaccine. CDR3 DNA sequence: TGTGCCAGCAGCCTAAAGGGACGGGGGAACACTGAAGCTTTCTTT. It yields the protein CASSLKGRGNTEAFF. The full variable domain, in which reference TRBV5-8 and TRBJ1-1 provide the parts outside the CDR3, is EAGVTQSPTHLIKTRGQQATLRCSPISGHTSVYWYQQALGLGLQFLLWYDEGEERNRGNFPPRFSGRQFPNYSSELNVNALELEDSALYLCASSLKGRGNTEAFFGQGTRLTVV.